Each of the 12 T cell receptor beta chains below was sequenced from the same sample in a study of blood T cell repertoires in COVID-19. Clones were sequenced by immunoSEQ multiplex PCR, and TCRdb holds only the in-frame ones, with some missing. The sample contains 300,000 to 400,000 clones, approximately 87% of which appear only once. Input material: PBMCs or T cells enriched from blood (not recorded which). The receptors originated from a woman aged 25 to 39 with acute COVID-19.

The rearrangement uses TRBV9 and TRBJ2-5; 7 positions match TRBD1. The length of the CDR3 is 14 residues. V shed 4 bases, J shed 7 bases, and the junction held 10 bases outside the gene matches. Germline CDR1 SGDLS, CDR2 YYNGEE. The CDR3 DNA sequence: TGTGCCAGCAGCCCCACAGGGGATCCGGGGACCCAGTACTTC. This sequence encodes CASSPTGDPGTQYF.

The genes are TRBV29-1 and TRBJ2-7, with 13 bases that match TRBD2. J was trimmed by 7 bases and V by 5 bases; bases with no gene match: 5. This CDR3 contains 13 residues. The V gene's germline CDR1 is SQVTM and CDR2 ANQGSEA. The CDR3 DNA reads TGCAGCGTTACTAGCGGGGGGGCGTGGGAGCAGTACTTC. Residues: CSVTSGGAWEQYF.

This rearrangement joins TRBV6-1 to TRBJ1-6; D unclear. CDR1 and CDR2 from the germline V gene are MNHNS and SASEGT. Trimming pared 0 bases from V and 0 bases from J, leaving 12 bases between. The CDR3 runs 18 residues. The CDR3 region is CASSEAPRGSSYNSPLHF. CDR3 DNA: TGTGCCAGCAGTGAAGCGCCACGAGGAAGCTCCTATAATTCACCCCTCCACTTT.

This chain connects TRBV28 to TRBJ1-2, with 7 positions matching TRBD1. The V segment lost 7 bases and the J segment 7 bases; nucleotides outside the gene matches: 6. This CDR3 has 12 amino acids. From germline, CDR1 is MDHEN and CDR2 SYDVKM. The CDR3 spells CASTSGQFGYTF. CDR3 coding DNA: TGTGCCAGCACCTCGGGACAGTTTGGCTACACCTTC.

The chain uses TRBV19 and TRBJ1-6, with 9 bases fitting TRBD1. This CDR3 is 14 amino acids long. Trimming at V came to 5 bases and at J to 10 bases, leaving 6 bases not matched to a gene. Germline assignment: CDR1 LNHDA and CDR2 SQIVND (reference sequence). CDR3 amino acids: CASSLRQGGSPLHF. CDR3 sequence (DNA): TGTGCCAGTAGTCTCCGACAGGGGGGGTCACCCCTCCACTTT. The full variable domain, with the rest looked up from reference TRBV19 and TRBJ1-6, is DGGITQSPKYLFRKEGQNVTLSCEQNLNHDAMYWYRQDPGQGLRLIYYSQIVNDFQKGDIAEGYSVSREKKESFPLTVTSAQKNPTAFYLCASSLRQGGSPLHFGNGTRLTVT.

The V and J genes are TRBV9 and TRBJ2-7; 7 bases are shared with TRBD1. The CDR3 extends over 16 amino acids. V lost 0 bases to trimming and J lost 0 bases; unmatched junction nucleotides: 6. Germline assignment: CDR1 SGDLS and CDR2 YYNGEE. The CDR3 DNA sequence: TGTGCCAGCAGCGTAGCTGGGACAGATACCTCCTACGAGCAGTACTTC. This encodes CASSVAGTDTSYEQYF.

This clone was detected once. The J gene is TRBJ1-4, the V gene TRBV7-2; unclear D gene. The CDR3 loop spans 14 amino acids. Trimming took off 5 bases at V and 8 bases at J, with 15 bases between the two ends. The germline CDR1 and CDR2 sequences are SGHTA and FQGNSA. CDR3 coding DNA: TGTGCCAGCAGCCCATCCGTGGGCAGGGAAAAACTGTTTTTT. This gives the protein CASSPSVGREKLFF.

This chain connects TRBV4-3 to TRBJ1-2; TRBD1 agrees at 7 bases. Germline loops: CDR1 LGHNA, CDR2 YSLEER. V lost 0 bases, J lost 9 bases, and 7 bases stayed unmatched. The CDR3 is 14 amino acids. CDR3 region: CASSQDGGGGSYTF. CDR3 nucleotides: TGCGCCAGCAGCCAAGATGGAGGGGGCGGGAGCTACACCTTC.

The chain recombines TRBV27 with TRBJ2-1; 8 bases are a match to TRBD1. The CDR3 runs to 15 residues. J lost 4 bases, V lost 4 bases, and 6 bases had no gene match. Per germline, CDR1 MNHEY and CDR2 SMNVEV (reference sequence). The CDR3 sequence is CASSSGQGVYNEQFF. CDR3 DNA: TGTGCCAGCAGTTCTGGACAGGGCGTTTACAATGAGCAGTTCTTC.

Details on this clone: This same CDR3 is encoded by further DNA sequences in the sample. The V and J genes are TRBV15 and TRBJ1-3, with D possibly TRBD1 on 5 matching bases. Germline V CDR1 and CDR2: LNHNV, YYDKDF (reference sequence). The CDR3 has 15 residues. The V end lost 0 bases, the J end lost 1 base, and 7 bases lay between the germline ends. Here the CDR3 reads CATSRDRGSGNTIYF. The CDR3 bases are TGTGCCACCAGCAGAGATCGGGGGTCTGGAAACACCATATATTTT.

This clone was found once. This chain links TRBV5-1 with TRBJ1-1; a weak D match, TRBD1 (6 bases). The germline V gene encodes CDR1 SGHRS and CDR2 YFSETQ. V lost 3 bases, J lost 1 base, and 7 bases lay in between. This CDR3 comprises 13 residues. The CDR3 sequence is CASSWTENTEAFF. The CDR3 DNA reads as TGCGCCAGCAGCTGGACAGAGAACACTGAAGCTTTCTTT.

This sequence joins TRBV7-3 and TRBJ1-2; tentative D call: TRBD1 (5 bases). Deletions cut 5 bases from V and 4 bases from J, with 14 bases between. Germline CDR1 reads SGHTA; CDR2 reads FQGTGA. The CDR3 extends over 14 amino acids. The CDR3 sequence is CASSVTGGTYGYTF. DNA of the CDR3: TGTGCCAGCAGCGTTACCGGGGGGACCTATGGCTACACCTTC.